A selection of T cell receptor beta chains follows, all from one sample in a study of shared clonotypes between healthy human individuals. Profiled with immunoSEQ multiplex PCR; TCRdb holds only in-frame clones, not every one. The data hold roughly 400,000 clones, with 96% observed a single time. The sample comprised memory CD8+ T cells sorted from blood. Source of these receptors: a man aged 25-45 years in good health. CDR3s include the opening cysteine and the closing phenylalanine or tryptophan. Each record gives: clone size, V gene, D gene, J gene, CDR3 length, CDR3 protein, CDR3 DNA. D genes are given only for firm matches. A row's size may be missing; if present it is once, few, many or a size class.

size: -
V: TRBV5-1
D: -
J: TRBJ2-7
length: 16
CDR3: CASSLRGASASYEQYF
DNA: TGCGCCAGCAGCTTGCGCGGGGCTAGCGCATCCTACGAGCAGTACTTC

size: -
V: TRBV5-1
D: TRBD1
J: TRBJ2-1
length: 12
CDR3: CANHTGDNEQFF
DNA: TGCGCCAACCACACAGGGGACAATGAGCAGTTCTTC

size: -
V: TRBV28
D: TRBD1
J: TRBJ2-7
length: 14
CDR3: CASSLDRGGYEQYF
DNA: TGTGCCAGCAGTTTAGACAGGGGAGGTTACGAGCAGTACTTC

size: -
V: TRBV6-5
D: TRBD2
J: TRBJ2-3
length: 16
CDR3: CASSYSLAGERDTQYF
DNA: TGTGCCAGCAGTTACTCTTTAGCGGGGGAGCGAGATACGCAGTATTTT

size: -
V: TRBV4-2
D: -
J: TRBJ2-2
length: 18
CDR3: CASSQKGPGLANTGELFF
DNA: TGTGCCAGCAGCCAAAAGGGACCGGGACTTGCTAACACCGGGGAGCTGTTTTTT

size: few
V: TRBV5-1
D: TRBD2
J: TRBJ2-1
length: 17
CDR3: CASSLGVAGGAYNEQFF
DNA: TGCGCCAGCAGCTTGGGGGTAGCGGGAGGGGCTTACAATGAGCAGTTCTTC

size: -
V: TRBV10-3
D: -
J: TRBJ2-7
length: 13
CDR3: CAISLRDLGEQYF
DNA: TGTGCCATCAGCCTCCGGGACTTGGGCGAGCAGTACTTC

size: -
V: TRBV19
D: TRBD2
J: TRBJ2-3
length: 17
CDR3: CASSWLAGASNTDTQYF
DNA: TGTGCCAGTAGTTGGTTAGCGGGGGCCTCTAACACAGATACGCAGTATTTT

size: -
V: TRBV30
D: -
J: TRBJ1-4
length: 15
CDR3: CAWSVLSATNEKLFF
DNA: TGTGCCTGGAGTGTACTATCTGCAACTAATGAAAAACTGTTTTTT

size: -
V: TRBV6-1
D: -
J: TRBJ2-7
length: 17
CDR3: CASSEYGWTQQPYEQYF
DNA: TGTGCCAGCAGTGAATACGGGTGGACTCAACAACCGTACGAGCAGTACTTC

size: -
V: TRBV9
D: TRBD2
J: TRBJ2-2
length: 16
CDR3: CASSVGTSGNTGELFF
DNA: TGTGCCAGCAGCGTAGGGACTAGCGGGAACACCGGGGAGCTGTTTTTT

size: -
V: TRBV27
D: TRBD2
J: TRBJ2-7
length: 16
CDR3: CASSLRVGTSGYEQYF
DNA: TGTGCCAGCAGTTTACGTGTGGGGACTAGCGGCTACGAGCAGTACTTC

size: -
V: TRBV4-1
D: -
J: TRBJ2-7
length: 13
CDR3: CASSQGIPPLFHF
DNA: TGCGCCAGCAGCCAAGGGATCCCCCCACTTTTTCACTTC

size: -
V: TRBV5-6
D: TRBD1
J: TRBJ1-2
length: 14
CDR3: CASSLPGQGLSYTF
DNA: TGTGCCAGCAGCCTACCGGGACAGGGGTTAAGCTACACCTTC

size: once
V: TRBV28
D: -
J: TRBJ2-1
length: 16
CDR3: CASKGSGAVDYNEQFF
DNA: TGTGCCAGCAAGGGGTCCGGGGCCGTAGACTACAATGAGCAGTTCTTC

size: -
V: TRBV4-1
D: -
J: TRBJ2-1
length: 16
CDR3: CASSQGQVGGRGEQFF
DNA: TGCGCCAGCAGCCAAGGTCAGGTGGGGGGCCGAGGTGAGCAGTTCTTC

size: -
V: TRBV29-1
D: -
J: TRBJ2-3
length: 15
CDR3: CSVVLLSLFTDTQYF
DNA: TGCAGCGTTGTTCTTCTATCCCTTTTCACAGATACGCAGTATTTT

size: -
V: TRBV6-1
D: -
J: TRBJ2-7
length: 13
CDR3: CASSDQGKYEQYF
DNA: TGTGCCAGCAGTGACCAGGGGAAGTACGAGCAGTACTTC

size: -
V: TRBV25-1
D: -
J: TRBJ2-2
length: 16
CDR3: CASSDTRQGHLGELFF
DNA: TGTGCCAGCAGTGATACCAGGCAGGGCCATTTAGGGGAGCTGTTTTTT

size: -
V: TRBV10-3
D: TRBD1
J: TRBJ2-2
length: 14
CDR3: CAIRGTANTGELFF
DNA: TGTGCCATCAGGGGGACAGCGAACACCGGGGAGCTGTTTTTT

size: -
V: TRBV6-1
D: -
J: TRBJ1-5
length: 14
CDR3: CASLRSYSNQPQHF
DNA: TGTGCCAGCCTCAGGAGCTATAGCAATCAGCCCCAGCATTTT

size: -
V: TRBV12-5
D: TRBD1
J: TRBJ1-1
length: 13
CDR3: CASGLGTGTEAFF
DNA: TGTGCTAGTGGTTTGGGGACAGGCACTGAAGCTTTCTTT

size: -
V: TRBV20-1
D: -
J: TRBJ2-3
length: 11
CDR3: CIARGGDTQYF
DNA: TGCATCGCCCGTGGGGGAGATACGCAGTATTTT

size: -
V: TRBV28
D: TRBD1
J: TRBJ2-7
length: 13
CDR3: CASGRQGAYEQYF
DNA: TGTGCCAGCGGCCGACAGGGGGCCTACGAGCAGTACTTC

size: -
V: TRBV13
D: -
J: TRBJ2-7
length: 15
CDR3: CASSSTGTSSYEQYF
DNA: TGTGCCAGCAGCTCCACCGGGACTTCCTCCTATGAGCAGTACTTC

size: -
V: TRBV4-2
D: -
J: TRBJ2-7
length: 11
CDR3: CASSDPYEQYF
DNA: TGTGCCAGCAGCGACCCCTACGAGCAGTACTTC

size: -
V: TRBV2
D: -
J: TRBJ2-2
length: 14
CDR3: CARTVTANTGGLFF
DNA: TGTGCCAGGACAGTAACAGCGAACACCGGGGGGCTGTTTTTT

size: -
V: TRBV5-1
D: TRBD1
J: TRBJ2-1
length: 16
CDR3: CASSPFRDSSYNEQFF
DNA: TGCGCCAGCAGCCCATTCCGGGACAGCTCCTACAATGAGCAGTTCTTC

size: -
V: TRBV10-3
D: TRBD2
J: TRBJ2-7
length: 15
CDR3: CAISEISGLGELQYF
DNA: TGTGCCATCAGTGAGATCTCGGGACTAGGAGAACTCCAGTACTTC

size: -
V: TRBV14
D: -
J: TRBJ2-6
length: 17
CDR3: CASSGNGKGVGANVLTF
DNA: TGTGCCAGCAGCGGTAACGGGAAAGGGGTTGGGGCCAACGTCCTGACTTTC

size: -
V: TRBV5-1
D: -
J: TRBJ2-5
length: 15
CDR3: CASSLASRTGETQYF
DNA: TGCGCCAGCAGCTTGGCCAGCCGGACGGGAGAGACCCAGTACTTC

size: -
V: TRBV28
D: -
J: TRBJ2-7
length: 14
CDR3: CASSSGARSYEQYF
DNA: TGTGCCAGCAGCTCGGGGGCTAGGTCCTACGAGCAGTACTTC

size: -
V: TRBV30
D: -
J: TRBJ1-5
length: 17
CDR3: CAWSAPGGRDSNQPQHF
DNA: TGTGCCTGGAGCGCTCCAGGCGGGAGAGATAGCAATCAGCCCCAGCATTTT

size: -
V: TRBV9
D: TRBD1
J: TRBJ1-2
length: 15
CDR3: CASSVGDRLNYGYTF
DNA: TGTGCCAGCAGCGTTGGGGACAGACTTAACTATGGCTACACCTTC

size: -
V: TRBV30
D: TRBD1
J: TRBJ1-2
length: 13
CDR3: CAWSFGTGGGYTF
DNA: TGTGCCTGGAGTTTCGGGACAGGCGGTGGCTACACCTTC

size: -
V: TRBV5-1
D: -
J: TRBJ2-1
length: 13
CDR3: CASSVQGLDEQFF
DNA: TGCGCCAGCAGCGTACAGGGTTTGGATGAGCAGTTCTTC

size: once
V: TRBV5-8
D: -
J: TRBJ2-2
length: 18
CDR3: CASSPARWRGGFRGELFF
DNA: TGTGCCAGCAGCCCGGCCAGGTGGAGGGGAGGATTCCGCGGGGAGCTGTTTTTT

size: -
V: TRBV19
D: -
J: TRBJ2-3
length: 16
CDR3: CASSAVGGSSTDTQYF
DNA: TGTGCCAGTAGTGCCGTAGGAGGGTCTAGCACAGATACGCAGTATTTT

size: -
V: TRBV11-2
D: TRBD2
J: TRBJ2-1
length: 16
CDR3: CASSFTSGASYNEQFF
DNA: TGTGCCAGCAGCTTCACTAGCGGGGCTTCCTACAATGAGCAGTTCTTC

size: -
V: TRBV13
D: -
J: TRBJ2-2
length: 13
CDR3: CASSLTNTGELFF
DNA: TGTGCCAGCAGCTTAACGAACACCGGGGAGCTGTTTTTT

size: -
V: TRBV5-1
D: -
J: TRBJ1-6
length: 15
CDR3: CASSLASGGNSPLHF
DNA: TGCGCCAGCAGCTTGGCATCCGGGGGAAATTCACCCCTCCACTTT

size: -
V: TRBV5-1
D: TRBD1
J: TRBJ2-3
length: 16
CDR3: CASSLAGTGRTDTQYF
DNA: TGCGCCAGCAGCTTGGCGGGGACAGGCCGCACAGATACGCAGTATTTT

size: -
V: TRBV2
D: TRBD1
J: TRBJ1-2
length: 16
CDR3: CASPPGQGAENYGYTF
DNA: TGTGCCAGCCCCCCGGGACAGGGGGCAGAAAACTATGGCTACACCTTC

size: -
V: TRBV6-8
D: -
J: TRBJ2-7
length: 11
CDR3: CASSYNYEQYF
DNA: TGTGCCAGCAGTTACAACTACGAGCAGTACTTC

size: -
V: TRBV4-2
D: -
J: TRBJ1-2
length: 14
CDR3: CASRQKGSNYGYTF
DNA: TGTGCCAGCAGACAAAAGGGATCTAACTATGGCTACACCTTC

size: -
V: TRBV9
D: -
J: TRBJ1-3
length: 13
CDR3: CASSAEEGNTIYF
DNA: TGTGCCAGCAGCGCAGAGGAAGGAAACACCATATATTTT

size: -
V: TRBV29-1
D: -
J: TRBJ2-1
length: 14
CDR3: CSVLHLTSYNEQFF
DNA: TGCAGCGTTCTCCACTTGACCTCCTACAATGAGCAGTTCTTC

size: -
V: TRBV15
D: TRBD2
J: TRBJ2-1
length: 16
CDR3: CATSRLGTSGLNEQFF
DNA: TGTGCCACCAGCAGACTTGGGACTAGCGGGCTGAATGAGCAGTTCTTC

size: -
V: TRBV18
D: TRBD1
J: TRBJ1-6
length: 14
CDR3: CASSLDRAGSPLHF
DNA: TGTGCCAGCTCACTGGACAGGGCAGGTTCACCCCTCCACTTT

size: -
V: TRBV19
D: -
J: TRBJ1-2
length: 15
CDR3: CASRLPGSGRGGYTF
DNA: TGTGCCAGTAGGCTCCCCGGTAGCGGGCGCGGTGGCTACACCTTC

size: -
V: TRBV7-3
D: -
J: TRBJ2-1
length: 13
CDR3: CASSRELYNEQFF
DNA: TGTGCCAGCAGCCGCGAGCTGTATAATGAGCAGTTCTTC

size: -
V: TRBV5-4
D: -
J: TRBJ2-1
length: 16
CDR3: CASSLARTYSYNEQFF
DNA: TGTGCCAGCAGCTTGGCCCGGACCTACTCCTACAATGAGCAGTTCTTC

size: -
V: TRBV9
D: -
J: TRBJ2-7
length: 14
CDR3: CASSVAPVSYEQYF
DNA: TGTGCCAGCAGCGTAGCCCCGGTCTCCTACGAGCAGTACTTC

size: -
V: TRBV5-6
D: -
J: TRBJ2-7
length: 13
CDR3: CASSLGARVEQYF
DNA: TGTGCCAGCAGCTTGGGGGCAAGGGTCGAGCAGTACTTC

size: -
V: TRBV6-5
D: TRBD1
J: TRBJ1-4
length: 14
CDR3: CASNRDREAVKLFF
DNA: TGTGCCAGCAACCGGGACAGGGAGGCTGTAAAACTGTTTTTT

size: -
V: TRBV5-1
D: TRBD1
J: TRBJ1-2
length: 14
CDR3: CASSRTGGNYGYTF
DNA: TGCGCCAGCAGTAGGACAGGGGGCAACTATGGCTACACCTTC

size: -
V: TRBV4-1
D: -
J: TRBJ2-1
length: 16
CDR3: CASSQPRESVGNEQFF
DNA: TGCGCCAGCAGCCAACCTAGGGAGAGCGTTGGGAATGAGCAGTTCTTC